This is a list of T cell receptor beta chains from one sample in a study of circulating and synovial CD4+ cells in juvenile arthritis. TCRdb keeps only in-frame clones here, not all; method: immunoSEQ multiplex PCR. The top ten clones hold 0.15% to 0.2% of a sample with around 31,000 clones, around 95% of them seen once. The sample comprised CD4+ T cells from blood. These receptors all stem from a human donor with juvenile idiopathic arthritis. CDR3s include the opening cysteine and the closing phenylalanine or tryptophan. D genes are given only for firm matches. Not all rows give a size; the values are once, few, many and, for expanded clones, a class.

clone_size j_call v_call d_call cdr3_nt cdr3_aa
- TRBJ1-1 TRBV9 - TGTGCCAGCAGCCCTCGTCAGGAGAACACTGAAGCTTTCTTT CASSPRQENTEAFF
- TRBJ1-5 TRBV7-2 - TGTGCCAGCAGCTTTCAGGGCATGCCCCAGCATTTT CASSFQGMPQHF
- TRBJ2-7 TRBV6-1 TRBD1 TGTGCCAGCAGTAACAGGGGGGCCCACTACGAGCAGTACTTC CASSNRGAHYEQYF
- TRBJ2-1 TRBV7-2 - TGTGCCAGCAGCTTAGTGTTTGGACTAGGGGGGCGGGGCAATGAGCAGTTCTTC CASSLVFGLGGRGNEQFF
- TRBJ1-2 TRBV30 - TGTGCCTGTCCCCCCACAGGCACTAACTATGGCTACACCTTC CACPPTGTNYGYTF
once TRBJ2-5 TRBV19 - TGTGCCAGTAGTATCAGGAGACCGAGCGGGCAAGAGACCCAGTACTTC CASSIRRPSGQETQYF
once TRBJ2-3 TRBV5-6 - TGTGCCAGCAGCTTGATTAGCCGTGGTTATAGCACAGATACGCAGTATTTT CASSLISRGYSTDTQYF
- TRBJ2-7 TRBV7-2 TRBD2 TGTGCCAGCAGCTTAACGGGACTAGCGGGGGTTACAGCCTACGAGCAGTACTTC CASSLTGLAGVTAYEQYF
- TRBJ1-2 TRBV30 - TGTGCCTGGATTGGAGGGTCCGCTAACTATGGCTACACCTTC CAWIGGSANYGYTF
- TRBJ1-1 TRBV6-5 TRBD1 TGTGCCAGCAGTGAGGGGGCTGTGAGCACTGAAGCTTTCTTT CASSEGAVSTEAFF
- TRBJ2-1 TRBV28 TRBD2 TGTGCCAGCAGTTTCCTAGGACTAGCCAATGAGCAGTTCTTC CASSFLGLANEQFF
- TRBJ1-2 TRBV6-5 - TGTGCCAGCAGTTATCTCCGAGGGAGTAACTATGGCTACACCTTC CASSYLRGSNYGYTF
- TRBJ2-1 TRBV9 TRBD2 TGTGCCAGTAGCGGGAGTTCGTATGAGCAGTTCTTC CASSGSSYEQFF
- TRBJ1-3 TRBV10-1 TRBD1 TGCGCCATCATCCGGGACAGGGTAGTTTCCTCTGGAAACACCATATATTTT CAIIRDRVVSSGNTIYF
- TRBJ2-3 TRBV30 - TGTGCCTGGAGTGGCGGGAAGACGGACCCTTGGACAGATACGCAGTATTTT CAWSGGKTDPWTDTQYF
- TRBJ2-7 TRBV5-1 TRBD1 TGCGCCAGCACTCCGACTACAGGGGTAACCTACGAGCAGTACTTC CASTPTTGVTYEQYF
- TRBJ2-4 TRBV7-2 - TGTGCCAGCAGCGCCGCGGGGGCCAAAAACATTCAGTACTTC CASSAAGAKNIQYF
- TRBJ2-5 TRBV5-1 TRBD2 TGCGCCAGCAGCTCCGGACTAGCGGGGGGGTACCAAGAGACCCAGTACTTC CASSSGLAGGYQETQYF
- TRBJ2-5 TRBV11-3 TRBD2 TGTGCCAGCAGCTCCCGGACTAGCGGGGCCGGAGAGACCCAGTACTTC CASSSRTSGAGETQYF
- TRBJ2-3 TRBV5-1 TRBD2 TGCGCCAGCAGCCACGGGACTAGCGGGACCACAGATACGCAGTATTTT CASSHGTSGTTDTQYF
- TRBJ2-1 TRBV28 - TGTGCCAGCAGTCCCTACTACAATGAGCAGTTCTTC CASSPYYNEQFF
- TRBJ1-2 TRBV2 TRBD1 TGTGCCAGCAGTGATGGGACAGGGCCTAACTATGGCTACACCTTC CASSDGTGPNYGYTF
- TRBJ1-5 TRBV7-6 - TGTGCCAGCAGCCGTGACAGTCGAGCGATGGGCAATCAGCCCCAGCATTTT CASSRDSRAMGNQPQHF
once TRBJ2-3 TRBV14 TRBD2 TGTGCCAGCAGCGTTCTAACTAGCGGGAGATCAGATACGCAGTATTTT CASSVLTSGRSDTQYF
once TRBJ2-2 TRBV30 TRBD1 TGTGCCTGGAGCGACAGGGTTACCGGGGAGCTGTTTTTT CAWSDRVTGELFF
- TRBJ2-1 TRBV27 - TGTGCCAGCAGCAGGGGGGACTACAATGAGCAGTTCTTC CASSRGDYNEQFF
- TRBJ2-2 TRBV7-3 TRBD1 TGTGCCAGCAGGGACAGGGTGGGGTGGAAGCTGTTTTTT CASRDRVGWKLFF
- TRBJ1-4 TRBV30 - TGTGCCTGGAGCCAGGATAATGAAAAACTGTTTTTT CAWSQDNEKLFF